Here is one TCR beta chain with its context. The sample comes from a study of blood T cell repertoires in COVID-19. Overall study: Acute and convalescent COVID-19 specimens originated in the United States, Italy and Spain. In each case, the material was cDNA or gDNA derived from T cells, B-cell-depleted T cells, or PBMCs.

The germline V and J ends were trimmed by 1 base and 0 bases, with 15 bases remaining between them. The CDR3 extends over 17 amino acids. Germline CDR1 is MGHDK and CDR2 is SYGVNS. Under the authors' procedure: Cell counts per sample came from amplifying reference gene primers. Libraries were prepared by immunoSEQ multiplex PCR; TCRdb keeps only in-frame clonotypes and omits some of them. That table is the source of V, J and clone size, and D and trimming were worked out from the DNA. The top ten hold 12% of the sample, which has approximately 240,000 clones, roughly 87% seen once. Sequencing input: peripheral blood. The chain combines TRBV25-1 with TRBJ1-2; no firm D call. The receptor was derived from a woman aged 18-35 years who had recovered from COVID-19. CDR3 bases: TGTGCCAGCAGTGAATCCGGGGTATATCAAGCTAACTATGGCTACACCTTC. It codes for CASSESGVYQANYGYTF.